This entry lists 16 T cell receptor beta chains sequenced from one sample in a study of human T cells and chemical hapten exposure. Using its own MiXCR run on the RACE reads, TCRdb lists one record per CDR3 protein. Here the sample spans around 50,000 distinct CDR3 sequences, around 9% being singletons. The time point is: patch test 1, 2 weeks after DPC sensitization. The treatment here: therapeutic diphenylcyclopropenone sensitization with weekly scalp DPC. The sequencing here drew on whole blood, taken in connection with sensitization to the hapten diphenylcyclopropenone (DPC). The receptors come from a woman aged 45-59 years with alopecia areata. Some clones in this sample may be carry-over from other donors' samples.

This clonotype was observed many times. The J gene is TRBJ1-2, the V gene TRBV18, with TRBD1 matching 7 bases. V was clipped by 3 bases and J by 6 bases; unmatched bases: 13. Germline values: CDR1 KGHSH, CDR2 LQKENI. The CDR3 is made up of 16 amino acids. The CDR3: CASSPLYRDRHDGYTF. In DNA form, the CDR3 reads TGTGCCAGCTCACCGCTGTATCGGGACAGACATGATGGCTACACCTTC.

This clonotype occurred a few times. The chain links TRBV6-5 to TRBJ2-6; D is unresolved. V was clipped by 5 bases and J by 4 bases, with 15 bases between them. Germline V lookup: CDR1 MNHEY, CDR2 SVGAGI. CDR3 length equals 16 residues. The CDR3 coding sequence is TGTGCCAGCAGTGGGTCAACCCGATGGGGGGCCAACGTCCTGACTTTC. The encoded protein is CASSGSTRWGANVLTF.

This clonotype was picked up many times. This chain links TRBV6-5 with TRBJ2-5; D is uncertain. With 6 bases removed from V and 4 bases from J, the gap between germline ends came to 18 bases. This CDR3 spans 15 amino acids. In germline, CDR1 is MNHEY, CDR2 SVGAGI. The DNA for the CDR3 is TGTGCCAGCAGCTCCTGGGCGGCTGAAATAGAGACCCAGTACTTC. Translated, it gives CASSSWAAEIETQYF.

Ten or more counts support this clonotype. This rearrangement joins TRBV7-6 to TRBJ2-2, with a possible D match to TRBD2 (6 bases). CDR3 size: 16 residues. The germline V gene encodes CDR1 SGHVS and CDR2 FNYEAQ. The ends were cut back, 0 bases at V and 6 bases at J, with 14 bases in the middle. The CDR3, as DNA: TGTGCCAGCAGCTTAGCCCCACCCCCGGGGGCCGGGGAGCTGTTTTTT. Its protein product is CASSLAPPPGAGELFF.

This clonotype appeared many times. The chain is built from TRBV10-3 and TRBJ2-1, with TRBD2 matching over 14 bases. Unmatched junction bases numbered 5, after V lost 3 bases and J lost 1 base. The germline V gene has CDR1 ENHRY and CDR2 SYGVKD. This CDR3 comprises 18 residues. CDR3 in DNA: TGTGCCATCAGTGACCCGGGGACTAGCGGGAGTTCCTACAATGAGCAGTTCTTC. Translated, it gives CAISDPGTSGSSYNEQFF.

Here the CDR3 reads CASSRGSETQYF. As DNA, the CDR3 is TGTGCCAGCAGCCGGGGATCAGAGACCCAGTACTTC. The chain joins TRBV14 to TRBJ2-5; D gene ambiguous. This CDR3 comprises 12 residues. CDR1 is SGHDN, CDR2 FVKESK, per germline. Trimming removed 4 bases from V and 4 bases from J, with 7 bases in between. The variable domain in full, completed from reference TRBV14 and TRBJ2-5, reads EAGVTQFPSHSVIEKGQTVTLRCDPISGHDNLYWYRRVMGKEIKFLLHFVKESKQDESGMPNNRFLAERTGGTYSTLKVQPAELEDSGVYFCASSRGSETQYFGPGTRLLVL.

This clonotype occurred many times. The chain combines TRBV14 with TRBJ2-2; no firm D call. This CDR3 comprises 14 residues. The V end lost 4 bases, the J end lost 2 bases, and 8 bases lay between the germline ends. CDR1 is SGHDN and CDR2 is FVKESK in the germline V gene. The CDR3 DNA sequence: TGTGCCAGCAGCCGTGGACCAAACACCGGGGAGCTGTTTTTT. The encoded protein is CASSRGPNTGELFF. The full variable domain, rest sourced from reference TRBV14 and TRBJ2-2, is EAGVTQFPSHSVIEKGQTVTLRCDPISGHDNLYWYRRVMGKEIKFLLHFVKESKQDESGMPNNRFLAERTGGTYSTLKVQPAELEDSGVYFCASSRGPNTGELFFGEGSRLTVL.

The CDR3 spells CSELLAEETQYF. The CDR3 DNA reads TGCAGCGAGTTACTAGCGGAAGAGACCCAGTACTTC. V gene TRBV29-1 combines with J gene TRBJ2-5; the match to TRBD2 covers 8 bases. This CDR3 contains 12 residues. V was clipped by 7 bases and J by 3 bases; unmatched bases: 4. In germline, CDR1 is SQVTM, CDR2 ANQGSEA.

In nucleotides, the CDR3 is TGCGCCAGCAGCCCCCACCGTTGGAGGGAGAGATCAGATACGCAGTATTTT. This encodes CASSPHRWRERSDTQYF. The chain carries TRBV4-1 and TRBJ2-3; D is perhaps TRBD2 (6 bases). The germline V gene has CDR1 MGHRA and CDR2 YSYEKL. The V end was cut by 4 bases, the J end by 4 bases, with 21 bases between. The CDR3 runs 17 residues.

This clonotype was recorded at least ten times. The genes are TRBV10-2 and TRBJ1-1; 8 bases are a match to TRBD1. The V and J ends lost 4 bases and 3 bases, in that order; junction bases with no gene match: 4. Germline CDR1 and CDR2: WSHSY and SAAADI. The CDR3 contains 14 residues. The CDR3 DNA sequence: TGCGCCAGCAGTGGGACAGGGTCTGACACTGAAGCTTTCTTT. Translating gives CASSGTGSDTEAFF.

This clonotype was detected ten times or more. In nucleotides, the CDR3 is TGTGCCAGCAGCTTAGGGGCAGGGTACTACAATGAGCAGTTCTTC. This sequence encodes CASSLGAGYYNEQFF. The chain couples TRBV7-7 to TRBJ2-1, with a tentative D call TRBD1 (5 bases). There are 15 residues in the CDR3. Trimming removed 1 base at V and 3 bases at J, with 10 bases between. Germline CDR1 and CDR2: SSHAT and FNYEAQ (reference sequence).

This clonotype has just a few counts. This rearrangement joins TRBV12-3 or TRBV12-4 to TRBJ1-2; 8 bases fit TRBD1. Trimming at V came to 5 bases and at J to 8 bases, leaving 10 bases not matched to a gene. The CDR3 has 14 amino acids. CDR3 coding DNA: TGTGCCAGCAGTGGGGGACAGGCCTACGGAGGCTACACCTTC. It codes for CASSGGQAYGGYTF.

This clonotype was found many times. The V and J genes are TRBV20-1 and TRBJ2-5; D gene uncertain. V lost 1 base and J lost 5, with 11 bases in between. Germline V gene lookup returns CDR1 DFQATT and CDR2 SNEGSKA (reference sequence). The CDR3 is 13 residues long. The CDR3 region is CSARVSSAETQYF. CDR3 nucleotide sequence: TGCAGTGCTAGAGTTTCCAGCGCGGAGACCCAGTACTTC.

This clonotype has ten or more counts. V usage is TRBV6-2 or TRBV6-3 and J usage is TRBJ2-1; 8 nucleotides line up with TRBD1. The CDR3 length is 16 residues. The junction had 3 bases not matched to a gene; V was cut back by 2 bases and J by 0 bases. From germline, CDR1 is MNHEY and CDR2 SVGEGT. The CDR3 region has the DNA TGTGCCAGCAGTTACCCACAGGGGGGCTCCTACAATGAGCAGTTCTTC. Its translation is CASSYPQGGSYNEQFF.

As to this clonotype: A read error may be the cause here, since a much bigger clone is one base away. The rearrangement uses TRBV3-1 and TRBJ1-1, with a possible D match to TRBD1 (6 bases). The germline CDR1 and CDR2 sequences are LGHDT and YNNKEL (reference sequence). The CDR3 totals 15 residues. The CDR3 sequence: CASSQGNRVRTEVFF. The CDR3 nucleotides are TGTGCCAGCAGCCAAGGGAACAGGGTCCGAACTGAAGTTTTCTTT. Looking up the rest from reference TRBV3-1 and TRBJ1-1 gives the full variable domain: DTAVSQTPKYLVTQMGNDKSIKCEQNLGHDTMYWYKQDSKKFLKIMFSYNNKELIINETVPNRFSPKSPDKAHLNLHINSLELGDSAVYFCASSQGNRVRTEVFFGQGTRLTVV.

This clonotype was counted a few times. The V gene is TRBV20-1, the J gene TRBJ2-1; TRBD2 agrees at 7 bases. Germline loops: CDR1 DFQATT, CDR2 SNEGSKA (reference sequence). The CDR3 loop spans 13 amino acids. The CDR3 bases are TGCAGGTTAGCTAGCGGATTGTCGGATGAGCAGTTCTTC. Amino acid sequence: CRLASGLSDEQFF.